The 23 T cell receptor beta chains reported below all come from one sample, sequenced in a study of T-cell reconstitution after alpha-beta-depleted transplantation in children. TCRbeta library preparation incorporated unique molecular identifiers. One entry per CDR3 protein, called by TCRdb with MiXCR from the PCR reads. Of 480,000 or so distinct CDR3 sequences in the sample, roughly a tenth were seen once. The sample here was PBMCs, taken before TCRalphabeta/CD19-depleted stem cell transplant. The source of these receptors is a child under 10 years old with inherited bone marrow failure, due to receive a stem cell transplant.

This clonotype showed up many times. V usage is TRBV7-9 and J usage is TRBJ2-1; 10 bases are a match to TRBD2. This CDR3 spans 17 amino acids. The V gene end was trimmed by 2 bases and the J gene end by 3 bases; junction bases not matched to a gene: 7. Germline CDR1 is SEHNR and CDR2 is FQNEAQ (reference sequence). In nucleotides, the CDR3 is TGTGCCAGCAGCTTATACCCAGCGGGAGGGGTCTACAATGAGCAGTTCTTC. Its protein is CASSLYPAGGVYNEQFF.

This clonotype was seen repeatedly, ten times or more. The chain employs TRBV7-2 and TRBJ1-5; weak D call: TRBD1 (6 bases). The V end was cut by 2 bases, the J end by 5 bases, with 13 bases between. This CDR3 has 15 residues. Germline loops: CDR1 SGHTA, CDR2 FQGNSA. The CDR3 here is CASSLSRGWDQPQHF. The DNA for the CDR3 is TGTGCCAGCAGCTTATCTAGGGGGTGGGATCAGCCCCAGCATTTT.

This clonotype was found many times. The chain employs TRBV10-3 and TRBJ2-7; tentatively, D is TRBD1 or TRBD2 (5 bases each). With 6 bases removed from V and 4 bases from J, the gap between germline ends came to 13 bases. This CDR3 spans 13 amino acids. Germline V gene data show CDR1 as ENHRY and CDR2 as SYGVKD. CDR3 nucleotide sequence: TGTGCCATCAGACGTGGGGGTAGGTACGAGCAGTACTTC. Encoded protein: CAIRRGGRYEQYF.

This clonotype was seen ten or more times. The rearrangement joins TRBV4-3 to TRBJ2-1; D not resolved. The germline V gene has CDR1 LGHNA and CDR2 YSLEER. This CDR3 comprises 12 residues. V was trimmed by 0 bases and J by 7 bases, leaving 4 bases between them. The CDR3 DNA reads as TGCGCCAGCAGCCAAGACAGGAATGAGCAGTTCTTC. The encoded protein is CASSQDRNEQFF.

This clonotype appeared many times. V is TRBV12-3 or TRBV12-4 and J is TRBJ2-7, with TRBD1 matching over 7 bases. This CDR3 has 15 amino acids. Trimming cost V 3 bases and J 2 bases; bases outside gene matches: 7. This chain's CDR3 is CASSLVEGGPYEQYF. CDR3 sequence (DNA): TGTGCCAGCAGTTTGGTGGAAGGGGGCCCCTACGAGCAGTACTTC.

This clonotype has a count of ten or more. The rearrangement uses TRBV29-1 and TRBJ2-3, with 9 bases that match TRBD2. J gave up 1 base and V 1 base, and 0 bases lay outside the gene matches. The CDR3 has 14 residues. In germline, CDR1 is SQVTM, CDR2 ANQGSEA. The CDR3 loop reads CSVEGLAGTDTQYF. The DNA of the CDR3 is TGCAGCGTTGAAGGACTAGCGGGCACAGATACGCAGTATTTT.

This clonotype was counted ten times or more. The chain has TRBV29-1 and TRBJ2-1, with TRBD1 as a possible D gene (6 bases). V dropped 1 base and J dropped 8 bases, with 12 bases sitting between them. This CDR3 region has 13 residues. Germline CDR1 SQVTM, CDR2 ANQGSEA. The CDR3 reads CSVEASRGDEQFF. CDR3 coding DNA: TGCAGCGTTGAAGCTAGCAGGGGTGATGAGCAGTTCTTC.

This clonotype was recorded many times. The V call is TRBV7-8, the J call TRBJ2-1; tentative D call: TRBD1 (6 bases). The germline gives CDR1 SGHVS, CDR2 FQNEAQ. V was shortened by 3 bases and J by 8 bases, with 20 bases between the two germline ends. The CDR3 consists of 16 residues. CDR3 loop: CASSLLPDSNIHEQFF. Written as DNA, the CDR3 is TGTGCCAGCAGCTTGCTCCCGGACAGCAACATTCATGAGCAGTTCTTC. The full variable domain, rest sourced from reference TRBV7-8 and TRBJ2-1, is GAGVSQSPRYKVAKRGQDVALRCDPISGHVSLFWYQQALGQGPEFLTYFQNEAQLDKSGLPSDRFFAERPEGSVSTLKIQRTQQEDSAVYLCASSLLPDSNIHEQFFGPGTRLTVL.

This clonotype came up many times. This CDR3 reads CASSPYRVQETQYF. The DNA for the CDR3 is TGTGCCAGCAGTCCTTACAGGGTCCAAGAGACCCAGTACTTC. The rearrangement joins TRBV5-6 to TRBJ2-5, with D maybe TRBD1 (6 bases). Per germline, CDR1 SGHDT and CDR2 YYEEEE. Trimming stripped 5 bases from V and 1 base from J, with 12 bases between. CDR3 length equals 14 residues.

This clonotype was recorded at least ten times. The chain joins TRBV12-3 or TRBV12-4 to TRBJ2-7; possible D gene TRBD2, 6 bases. This CDR3 contains 15 residues. The ends were cut back, 2 bases at V and 0 bases at J, with 11 bases in the middle. Here the CDR3 reads CASSLLAASSYEQYF. CDR3 sequence (DNA): TGTGCCAGCAGTTTATTAGCGGCTAGCTCCTACGAGCAGTACTTC.

The chain couples TRBV7-9 to TRBJ2-7; TRBD2 matches at 9 bases. Germline CDR1 is SEHNR and CDR2 is FQNEAQ (reference sequence). J was trimmed by 3 bases and V by 5 bases; bases with no gene match: 8. This CDR3 has 15 amino acids. The CDR3 DNA reads as TGTGCCAGCAGCCCCCGAGAGACTAGCGGCTACGAGCAGTACTTC. It specifies CASSPRETSGYEQYF.

This clonotype was seen many times. At one end the junction does not follow the germline gene, possibly because of a read error. This chain links TRBV7-9 with TRBJ2-1; D gene ambiguous. Germline V lookup: CDR1 SEHNR, CDR2 FQNEAQ (reference sequence). The CDR3 is 13 amino acids. This CDR3 reads CASSLVSYNEQFF. The CDR3 region has the DNA TGTGCCAGCAGTTTAGTTAGTTACAATGAGCAGTTCTTC.

The chain employs TRBV5-1 and TRBJ2-1, with TRBD1 matching 8 bases. Trimming at V came to 4 bases and at J to 8 bases, leaving 8 bases not matched to a gene. The CDR3 is 14 residues long. The germline gives CDR1 SGHRS, CDR2 YFSETQ. The CDR3 loop is CASSLWAGGDEQFF. The DNA of the CDR3 is TGCGCCAGCAGCCTCTGGGCAGGGGGCGATGAGCAGTTCTTC.

This clonotype occurred many times. The chain employs TRBV27 and TRBJ2-1, with TRBD2 identical over 8 bases. The germline CDR1 and CDR2 sequences are MNHEY and SMNVEV (reference sequence). This CDR3 is 12 amino acids long. V dropped 2 bases and J dropped 15; count of bases not matched to a gene: 6. CDR3 sequence reads: CASSLQREYLFF. The CDR3 bases are TGTGCCAGCAGTTTACAGCGGGAGTACCTGTTCTTC.

This clonotype was found many times. This chain connects TRBV6-1 to TRBJ2-2; TRBD2 matches 14 bases. The V segment lost 6 bases and the J segment 7 bases; nucleotides outside the gene matches: 10. The germline V gene encodes CDR1 MNHNS and CDR2 SASEGT. The CDR3 is 17 amino acids. CDR3 in amino acids: CASRDPGLAGANGELFF. CDR3 coding DNA: TGTGCCAGCAGAGACCCGGGACTAGCGGGAGCAAACGGGGAGCTGTTTTTT.

At least ten counts were recorded for this clonotype. This sequence joins TRBV6-2 or TRBV6-3 and TRBJ2-2, with unresolved D. Germline CDR1 and CDR2: MNHEY and SVGEGT. The length of the CDR3 is 15 residues. Trimming took off 6 bases at V and 3 bases at J, with 14 bases between the two ends. CDR3 region: CASRTPQHYTGELFF. The CDR3 DNA reads as TGTGCCAGCAGGACTCCCCAGCACTACACCGGGGAGCTGTTTTTT.

This clonotype appeared a few times. The chain couples TRBV28 to TRBJ2-3; weak D call: TRBD1 (6 bases). Germline V gene sequence: CDR1 MDHEN, CDR2 SYDVKM. Trimming shortened V by 5 bases and J by 0 bases, and 15 bases separated the two germline ends. CDR3 length equals 16 residues. CDR3 DNA: TGTGCCAGCAGTCCGATGGGGGCGACGAGCACAGATACGCAGTATTTT. Translating gives CASSPMGATSTDTQYF.

In regard to this clonotype: Just one base apart from a much larger clone, this may be a read error. The chain employs TRBV29-1 and TRBJ2-3, with D maybe TRBD1 (5 bases). Germline loops: CDR1 SQVTM, CDR2 ANQGSEA. CDR3 length equals 15 residues. V was pared by 3 bases and J by 2 bases, with 15 bases between. The CDR3 region is CSVEGWQGVTDTQYF. The CDR3 DNA reads as TGCAGCGTTGAGGGGTGGCAGGGTGTCACAGATACGCAGTATTTT.

This clonotype was observed many times. CDR3: CSVEGRGFPYEQYF. In DNA, the CDR3 is TGCAGCGTTGAAGGCCGGGGATTCCCCTACGAGCAGTACTTC. The chain combines TRBV29-1 with TRBJ2-7, with D perhaps matching TRBD2 (5 bases). The CDR3 consists of 14 residues. V gave up 1 base and J gave up 2 bases, with 12 bases separating them. Germline CDR1 and CDR2: SQVTM and ANQGSEA.

This clonotype was picked up many times. The chain couples TRBV29-1 to TRBJ2-2; a weak D match, TRBD2 (5 bases). Germline values: CDR1 SQVTM, CDR2 ANQGSEA. V was clipped by 7 bases and J by 2 bases, with 14 bases between them. The CDR3 covers 14 residues. This CDR3 reads CSALRGVNTGELFF. The CDR3 region has the DNA TGCAGCGCTCTCCGGGGTGTAAACACCGGGGAGCTGTTTTTT.

This clonotype was observed a few times. The chain carries TRBV20-1 and TRBJ1-2; 10 positions agree with TRBD1. With V trimmed by 6 bases and J by 8 bases, 3 bases remained unmatched. Germline CDR1 is DFQATT and CDR2 is SNEGSKA (reference sequence). The CDR3 length is 11 residues. The CDR3 DNA is TGCAGTGCCTGGACAGGGGGAGGCTACACCTTC. Its translation is CSAWTGGGYTF.

Ten or more counts support this clonotype. CDR3 bases: TGTGCCACCGGTAACGGGCTAAACACCGGGGAGCTGTTTTTT. This codes for CATGNGLNTGELFF. The V call is TRBV24-1, the J call TRBJ2-2; D ambiguous. Germline V CDR1 and CDR2: KGHDR, SFDVKD. The CDR3 consists of 14 residues. Trimming took 9 bases from V and 2 from J, leaving 12 bases between them.

This clonotype turned up a few times. The V gene is TRBV27, the J gene TRBJ1-4, with 9 positions matching TRBD1. Looked up from germline, CDR1 is MNHEY and CDR2 is SMNVEV (reference sequence). V lost 6 bases to trimming and J lost 2 bases; unmatched junction nucleotides: 1. CDR3 length: 14 residues. The CDR3 nucleotides are TGTGCCAGCAGGGGGACAGGGACTAATGAAAAACTGTTTTTT. Translation: CASRGTGTNEKLFF.